This record covers a single T cell receptor beta chain. The germline V gene has CDR1 MNHEY and CDR2 SVGEGT. V lost 5 bases and J lost 7; bases outside the gene matches: 3. The CDR3 loop spans 14 amino acids. As processed by the authors: Estimation of nucleated cell counts was performed using reference gene primer amplification. Produced via immunoSEQ multiplex PCR; TCRdb's table is partial and in-frame only. V and J calls and clone size are given by that table; D and trimming were obtained from the DNA. This sample has about 150,000 clones, with roughly 86% found just once. The sample originates from a study of blood T cell repertoires in COVID-19. Study-level information: The analysed material was cDNA or gDNA that came from T cells, B-cell-depleted T cells, or PBMCs.

The sequenced sample was peripheral blood. The receptor was derived from a human donor with acute or convalescent COVID-19. The donor label of this sample is uncertain. The genes are TRBV6-2 or TRBV6-3 and TRBJ2-2; the match to TRBD2 covers 11 bases. CDR3 DNA: TGTGCCAGCAGTCTGGGACTAGCGGTCGGGGAGCTGTTTTTT. Translated, it gives CASSLGLAVGELFF.